The rows below give T cell receptor beta chains drawn from one sample of a study of blood T cell repertoires in COVID-19. Assay: immunoSEQ multiplex PCR; the TCRdb copy retains only in-frame clones and omits some. The sample records 200,000 to 250,000 clones, roughly 75% being singletons. Specimen: peripheral blood. Receptor source: a woman in her 70s with acute or convalescent COVID-19. Both conserved end residues are part of each CDR3. The D gene is left open where the match is weak. Part of the rows lack a size; the others show once, few, many or a class for expanded clones.

. | TRBJ2-3 | TRBV11-2 | . | CASSPSGQTDTQYF | TGTGCCAGCAGCCCCAGCGGGCAGACAGATACGCAGTATTTT
. | TRBJ2-7 | TRBV3-1/TRBV3-2 | TRBD1 | CASGGTGSSYEQYF | TGTGCCAGCGGGGGGACAGGTAGCTCCTACGAGCAGTACTTC
few | TRBJ2-2 | TRBV18 | TRBD2 | CASSSAGGTGELFF | TGTGCCAGCTCTTCGGCGGGGGGCACCGGGGAGCTGTTTTTT
. | TRBJ1-5 | TRBV21-1 | . | CASSNGAGGSNQPQHF | TGTGCCAGCAGCAATGGGGCAGGGGGCAGCAATCAGCCCCAGCATTTT
. | TRBJ2-5 | TRBV7-2 | . | CASSLTVGETQYF | TGTGCCAGCAGCTTAACAGTTGGAGAGACCCAGTACTTC
. | TRBJ1-5 | TRBV4-3 | . | CASSQGRNQPQHF | TGCGCCAGCAGCCAAGGGCGCAATCAGCCCCAGCATTTT
. | TRBJ2-7 | TRBV27 | . | CASSSPVRVPYGEQYF | TGTGCCAGCAGTTCACCGGTCCGGGTCCCATATGGTGAGCAGTACTTC
. | TRBJ2-5 | TRBV20-1 | TRBD2 | CSASIGLAQETQYF | TGCAGTGCTAGTATCGGACTAGCCCAAGAGACCCAGTACTTC
. | TRBJ1-5 | TRBV11-2 | . | CASSLDLDQPQHF | TGTGCCAGCAGCTTAGATCTAGATCAGCCCCAGCATTTT
. | TRBJ2-2 | TRBV5-1 | . | CASSLYGEAGTGELFF | TGCGCCAGCAGCTTGTACGGGGAGGCGGGCACCGGGGAGCTGTTTTTT
. | TRBJ1-2 | TRBV18 | . | CASSPPAGWNYGYTF | TGTGCCAGCTCACCCCCCGCGGGGTGGAACTATGGCTACACCTTC